This entry describes one T cell receptor beta chain. Its antigen is not identified. Sorted populations all exceeded 95% purity. This CDR3 contains 14 residues. The germline V gene has CDR1 SEHNR and CDR2 FQNEAQ (reference sequence). Deletions cut 8 bases from V and 0 bases from J, with 14 bases between. This sample was included in a study of beta chain features in type 1 diabetes. Turning to the study itself: All samples yielded some 110 million examined sorted cells. Study results and limitations: People with Type 1 diabetes carried modestly yet significantly shorter TCRB CDR3s in all four CD4+ subsets. It was possible that PCR favored shorter templates, equally so in patients and controls.

The whole isolated RNA underwent reverse transcription, so sequencing captured expressed TCRB transcripts. Some clones are missing from TCRdb's copy, which holds only in-frame ones; the method was immunoSEQ multiplex PCR. The table records about 240,000 clones, about 25% of them present only once. The sequence was collected from a man aged 30 to 39 in good health. This chain connects TRBV7-9 to TRBJ2-7, with D perhaps TRBD2 (6 bases). The sequencing sample was made of central memory CD4+ T cells from blood. The CDR3 DNA reads TGTGCCAGCCTTAGCGGAGGGAGCTCCTACGAGCAGTACTTC. Translating gives CASLSGGSSYEQYF.